A selection of T cell receptor beta chains follows, all from one sample in a study of T cell repertoires in cytomegalovirus infection. These TCRs' antigens remain unknown. TCRdb called the reads again in MiXCR, with one record for every CDR3 protein. Found here are hundreds of thousands of distinct CDR3 sequences, around 35% of them singletons; the top ten hold about 18%. The sequencing here drew on cultured PBMCs, taken from culture after CMV antigen stimulation. These receptors were taken from a human donor in good health (CMV status not recorded). Some clones in this sample may be carry-over from other donors' samples. The CDR3 runs from the conserved cysteine through the conserved F or W. Each record gives: D gene, clone size, V gene, J gene, CDR3 DNA, CDR3 protein. The D gene is left open where the match is weak. The size of a clone is reported for some rows only, either as once, few or many, or as a class for expanded clones.

d_gene: NA
abundance: NA
v_gene: TRBV12-3/TRBV12-4
j_gene: TRBJ1-4
CDR3nt: TGTGCCAGCAGACCAACCGGAGGGGTGGTAAAACTGTTTTTT
CDR3aa: CASRPTGGVVKLFF

d_gene: TRBD2
abundance: few
v_gene: TRBV20-1
j_gene: TRBJ2-7
CDR3nt: TGCAGTGCCTCCCCCGAGCGGGAGTTGTCATACGAGCAGTACTTC
CDR3aa: CSASPERELSYEQYF

d_gene: NA
abundance: many
v_gene: TRBV7-2
j_gene: TRBJ1-4
CDR3nt: TGTGCCAGCAGCTTAGCGGGACGTGAAAAACTGTTTTTT
CDR3aa: CASSLAGREKLFF

d_gene: NA
abundance: NA
v_gene: TRBV7-2
j_gene: TRBJ2-3
CDR3nt: TGTGCCAGCAGGGACACTAGAAGCACAGATACGCAGTATTTT
CDR3aa: CASRDTRSTDTQYF

d_gene: TRBD1
abundance: NA
v_gene: TRBV6-1
j_gene: TRBJ2-1
CDR3nt: TGTGCCAGCAGCGGGACAGGGGGGAAGAGTGAGCAGTTCTTC
CDR3aa: CASSGTGGKSEQFF

d_gene: TRBD2
abundance: few
v_gene: TRBV28
j_gene: TRBJ2-5
CDR3nt: TGTGCCAGCAGCTCTAGCGGGGGGCCGAGAGAGACCCAGTACTTC
CDR3aa: CASSSSGGPRETQYF

d_gene: NA
abundance: few
v_gene: TRBV15
j_gene: TRBJ1-1
CDR3nt: TGTGCCACCAGCATAGACCTATACAGGGAAGCTTTCTTT
CDR3aa: CATSIDLYREAFF

d_gene: TRBD1
abundance: NA
v_gene: TRBV4-1
j_gene: TRBJ1-1
CDR3nt: TGCGCCAGCAGCCGGGGACAGGGGACCTTGAACACTGAAGCTTTCTTT
CDR3aa: CASSRGQGTLNTEAFF

d_gene: NA
abundance: NA
v_gene: TRBV10-3
j_gene: TRBJ1-1
CDR3nt: TGTGCCATCAGTGAGCCCCAGTTGAACACTGAAGCTTTCTTT
CDR3aa: CAISEPQLNTEAFF

d_gene: NA
abundance: few
v_gene: TRBV6-1
j_gene: TRBJ1-5
CDR3nt: TGTGCCAGCAGTACAAGCACGGGTCAGCCCCAGCATTTT
CDR3aa: CASSTSTGQPQHF

d_gene: NA
abundance: few
v_gene: TRBV12-3/TRBV12-4
j_gene: TRBJ1-2
CDR3nt: TGTGCCAGCAGTTTCGGCCCAGTGGGGGCAAAACGGGGCTACACCTTC
CDR3aa: CASSFGPVGAKRGYTF

d_gene: TRBD1
abundance: few
v_gene: TRBV4-1
j_gene: TRBJ1-6
CDR3nt: TGCGCCAGCAGCCAAGCCACAGGGGCCTCCGGGAATTCACCCCTCCACTTT
CDR3aa: CASSQATGASGNSPLHF

d_gene: NA
abundance: many
v_gene: TRBV7-9
j_gene: TRBJ1-2
CDR3nt: TGTGCCAGCAGCTTAAGCACGGGGAAAAGCTATGGCTACACCTTC
CDR3aa: CASSLSTGKSYGYTF

d_gene: TRBD2
abundance: NA
v_gene: TRBV6-2/TRBV6-3
j_gene: TRBJ2-7
CDR3nt: TGTGCCAGCGGCCCCTCGGGACTAGCGGGAGTATACCATTACTTC
CDR3aa: CASGPSGLAGVYHYF

d_gene: TRBD2
abundance: many
v_gene: TRBV7-2
j_gene: TRBJ2-3
CDR3nt: TGTGCCAGCAGCTTAGGTCCGGGACTAGCGGCTACAGATACGCAGTATTTT
CDR3aa: CASSLGPGLAATDTQYF

d_gene: NA
abundance: few
v_gene: TRBV7-2
j_gene: TRBJ2-3
CDR3nt: TGTGCCAGCAGCCCCGAACTAGGCCGATTCGGATATACGCAGTATTTT
CDR3aa: CASSPELGRFGYTQYF

d_gene: TRBD2
abundance: NA
v_gene: TRBV6-2/TRBV6-3
j_gene: TRBJ2-3
CDR3nt: TGTGCCAGCAGTCCCATAGCGGGAGTTAGTCCAGATACGCAGTATTTT
CDR3aa: CASSPIAGVSPDTQYF

d_gene: NA
abundance: few
v_gene: TRBV6-2/TRBV6-3
j_gene: TRBJ2-3
CDR3nt: TGTGCCAGCATCAGAACTACAAAAGGATCAGATACGCAGTATTTT
CDR3aa: CASIRTTKGSDTQYF

d_gene: NA
abundance: NA
v_gene: TRBV4-1
j_gene: TRBJ2-6
CDR3nt: TGCGCCAGCAGCCAAGAAGTAGGCACCTCTGGGGCCAACGTCCTGACTTTC
CDR3aa: CASSQEVGTSGANVLTF

d_gene: NA
abundance: few
v_gene: TRBV7-2
j_gene: TRBJ1-2
CDR3nt: TGTGCCAGCAGCTTAATCGGCAGTGACTATGGCTACACCTTC
CDR3aa: CASSLIGSDYGYTF

d_gene: TRBD2
abundance: NA
v_gene: TRBV7-9
j_gene: TRBJ2-3
CDR3nt: TGTGCCAGCAGCCCCCATGCGGGAGGGCCTACAGATACGCAGTATTTT
CDR3aa: CASSPHAGGPTDTQYF

d_gene: NA
abundance: NA
v_gene: TRBV7-9
j_gene: TRBJ2-1
CDR3nt: TGTGCCAGCAGCTTGGACCTCAAGCGGCAGTTCTTC
CDR3aa: CASSLDLKRQFF

d_gene: NA
abundance: many
v_gene: TRBV7-2
j_gene: TRBJ2-7
CDR3nt: TGTGCCAGCAGCGCAAGATACGAGCAGTACTTC
CDR3aa: CASSARYEQYF

d_gene: TRBD1
abundance: few
v_gene: TRBV5-1
j_gene: TRBJ2-3
CDR3nt: TGCGCCAGCAGCCCGGCAGGGACAGGGTTCACAGATACGCAGTATTTT
CDR3aa: CASSPAGTGFTDTQYF

d_gene: NA
abundance: NA
v_gene: TRBV6-2/TRBV6-3
j_gene: TRBJ2-3
CDR3nt: TGTGCCAGCAGAACCTACAGAGATGCTAGCACAGATACGCAGTATTTT
CDR3aa: CASRTYRDASTDTQYF

d_gene: NA
abundance: NA
v_gene: TRBV5-6
j_gene: TRBJ2-3
CDR3nt: TGTGCCAGCAGCATCGCGTGGGCAGGGTCCACAGATACGCAGTATTTT
CDR3aa: CASSIAWAGSTDTQYF

d_gene: NA
abundance: many
v_gene: TRBV7-9
j_gene: TRBJ2-3
CDR3nt: TGTGCCAGCAGCCTCAGTGTGCTGGGGCGCGTGGCGAGCACAGATACGCAGTATTTT
CDR3aa: CASSLSVLGRVASTDTQYF

d_gene: NA
abundance: many
v_gene: TRBV11-2
j_gene: TRBJ2-7
CDR3nt: TGTGCCAGCAAGGGCAGGGACTACGAGCAGTACTTC
CDR3aa: CASKGRDYEQYF

d_gene: TRBD1
abundance: few
v_gene: TRBV4-2
j_gene: TRBJ2-4
CDR3nt: TGTGCCAGCAGTCAAACCGGGACAGGGGGAAACATTCAGTACTTC
CDR3aa: CASSQTGTGGNIQYF

d_gene: NA
abundance: few
v_gene: TRBV12-3/TRBV12-4
j_gene: TRBJ2-7
CDR3nt: TGTGCCAGCAGTCCCCACCCCGGCACTACCTTACAAAACTTC
CDR3aa: CASSPHPGTTLQNF

d_gene: TRBD2
abundance: few
v_gene: TRBV5-5
j_gene: TRBJ2-3
CDR3nt: TGTGCCAGCAGCATACTAGCGGGGGACACCTATACGCAGTATTTT
CDR3aa: CASSILAGDTYTQYF

d_gene: NA
abundance: NA
v_gene: TRBV7-2
j_gene: TRBJ1-5
CDR3nt: TGTGCCACCTCCGAAGGGAGGGGACAGCCCCAGCATTTT
CDR3aa: CATSEGRGQPQHF